One and the same sample provided the 24 T cell receptor beta chains below, sequenced in a study of T-cell reconstitution after alpha-beta-depleted transplantation in children. Preparing the TCRbeta library involved the use of unique molecular identifiers. TCRdb reprocessed the PCR reads with MiXCR, giving one entry per CDR3 protein. The sample has 750,000 to 950,000 distinct CDR3 sequences; around 17% are singletons. The source was PBMCs, mostly from graft donor cells, collected 360 days after TCRalphabeta/CD19-depleted stem cell transplant. The receptor source for this set is a male patient younger than 18 who had a stem cell transplant for acute lymphoblastic leukemia, so the T cells may come from the graft donor.

This clonotype was seen repeatedly, ten times or more. A junction boundary mismatches the germline segment, possibly from a read error. This rearrangement joins TRBV3-1 to TRBJ2-7; 11 nucleotides align to TRBD2. The germline CDR1 and CDR2 sequences are LGHDT and YNNKEL (reference sequence). The CDR3 length is 15 residues. Here the CDR3 DNA reads TGCGCCAGCAGCCAGGGACTAGCGGACTCCTACGAGCAGTACTTC. This codes for CASSQGLADSYEQYF.

The chain has TRBV7-3 and TRBJ2-2; the D gene could be TRBD1 or TRBD2 (5 bases each). CDR1 is SGHTA and CDR2 is FQGTGA in the germline V gene. The V and J ends lost 5 bases and 4 bases respectively, with 17 bases between them. The CDR3 sequence is 16 residues long. The CDR3 nucleotides read TGTGCCAGCAGCCGGCAGGGTGGGAGATTCACCGGGGAGCTGTTTTTT. Translation: CASSRQGGRFTGELFF.

This clonotype was seen more than once but under ten times. The chain carries TRBV5-1 and TRBJ1-3, with 7 positions matching TRBD1. V was pared by 2 bases and J by 6 bases, with 17 bases of the junction left unmatched. The CDR3 loop spans 18 amino acids. CDR1 is SGHRS and CDR2 is YFSETQ in the germline V gene. The CDR3 coding sequence is TGCGCCAGCAGCTTACCCAGAAGTCCCGGGACAGCTTTAAACACCATATATTTT. It codes for CASSLPRSPGTALNTIYF.

Details on this clonotype: A much more abundant neighbour one base away suggests this may be a read error. The rearrangement uses TRBV11-2 and TRBJ2-7; D not resolved. Germline CDR1 and CDR2: SGHAT and FQNNGV. This CDR3 contains 11 residues. V was cut by 5 bases and J by 5 bases, with 7 bases left in between. The CDR3 spells CASSPSDEQYF. In DNA, the CDR3 is TGTGCCAGCAGCCCTTCAGACGAGCAGTACTTC.

The chain combines TRBV15 with TRBJ2-7, with 10 bases identical to TRBD2. CDR1 and CDR2 (germline): LNHNV, YYDKDF (reference sequence). J was trimmed by 6 bases and V by 0 bases; bases with no gene match: 14. This CDR3 is 18 amino acids long. Here the CDR3 reads CATSRDGGTSGALREQYF. The CDR3 nucleotides are TGTGCCACCAGCAGAGATGGGGGTACTAGCGGGGCTCTTCGCGAGCAGTACTTC.

The V and J genes are TRBV5-1 and TRBJ1-1; D is uncertain. Trimming left V 0 bases short and J 1 base short, with 10 bases between. Germline loops: CDR1 SGHRS, CDR2 YFSETQ. The length of the CDR3 is 15 residues. CDR3 nucleotides: TGCGCCAGCAGCTTGGCCCGGGTTGGGAACACTGAAGCTTTCTTT. It codes for CASSLARVGNTEAFF.

This chain connects TRBV10-3 to TRBJ2-3, with TRBD2 matching 14 bases. V was pared by 6 bases and J by 6 bases, with 5 bases of the junction left unmatched. This CDR3 has 15 residues. Germline V lookup: CDR1 ENHRY, CDR2 SYGVKD. DNA of the CDR3: TGTGCCATCAGCGGACTAGCGGGAGGTCAGGATACGCAGTATTTT. The encoded protein is CAISGLAGGQDTQYF.

The rearrangement joins TRBV7-9 to TRBJ2-1; D gene uncertain. CDR1 SEHNR and CDR2 FQNEAQ come from the germline V gene (reference sequence). This CDR3 has 12 amino acids. Trimming took off 0 bases at V and 9 bases at J, with 6 bases between the two ends. CDR3 region: CASSLARSEQFF. CDR3 nucleotide sequence: TGTGCCAGCAGCTTAGCGCGTAGTGAGCAGTTCTTC.

This chain connects TRBV29-1 to TRBJ2-1; D perhaps matches TRBD2 (6 bases). The CDR3 has 13 amino acids. Germline-derived CDR1 and CDR2 are SQVTM and ANQGSEA. Trimming stripped 6 bases from V and 3 bases from J, with 12 bases between. CDR3 protein: CSVAGLGYNEQFF. The CDR3 DNA is TGCAGCGTGGCGGGACTGGGCTACAATGAGCAGTTCTTC.

The rearrangement links TRBV4-1 to TRBJ2-1, with TRBD2 matching 7 bases. CDR1 is MGHRA, CDR2 YSYEKL, per germline. V shed 1 base and J 6 bases; nucleotides not matched to a gene: 6. The CDR3 sequence is 15 residues long. DNA of the CDR3: TGCGCCAGCAGCCAAGTGTCCGGGAGGTTCAATGAGCAGTTCTTC. Protein: CASSQVSGRFNEQFF.

This clonotype was recorded a few times. V gene TRBV5-1 combines with J gene TRBJ1-4, with no clear D. CDR1 SGHRS and CDR2 YFSETQ come from the germline V gene. This CDR3 region has 14 residues. Trimming cost V 0 bases and J 5 bases, with 8 bases left between them. CDR3 nucleotides: TGCGCCAGCAGCTTGGAATGGATAAATGAAAAACTGTTTTTT. Protein: CASSLEWINEKLFF.

This rearrangement joins TRBV5-1 to TRBJ1-4; 7 nucleotides agree with TRBD1. The CDR3 runs 15 residues. Germline V lookup: CDR1 SGHRS, CDR2 YFSETQ. Unmatched junction bases numbered 3, after V lost 0 bases and J lost 4 bases. The CDR3 loop is CASSLGDSNNEKLFF. The DNA of the CDR3 is TGCGCCAGCAGCTTGGGGGACAGCAATAATGAAAAACTGTTTTTT.

This clonotype was detected only a few times. This CDR3 is CASSPGRGRRGNQPQHF. CDR3 DNA: TGTGCCAGCAGCCCAGGGAGGGGGCGAAGGGGCAATCAGCCCCAGCATTTT. The chain has TRBV7-8 and TRBJ1-5; 7 nucleotides align to TRBD1. Germline V gene lookup returns CDR1 SGHVS and CDR2 FQNEAQ. V shed 5 bases and J 2 bases; nucleotides not matched to a gene: 12. CDR3 length: 17 residues.

V gene TRBV5-1 combines with J gene TRBJ1-1; maybe TRBD1 (5 bases). In germline, CDR1 is SGHRS, CDR2 YFSETQ. This CDR3 comprises 14 residues. Trimming removed 0 bases from V and 5 bases from J, with 11 bases in between. CDR3 nucleotide sequence: TGCGCCAGCAGCTTGGGACCCGGGGGGACTGAAGCTTTCTTT. Its protein is CASSLGPGGTEAFF.

This clonotype was detected only a few times. V and J are TRBV20-1 and TRBJ2-1, with TRBD2 matching over 11 bases. This CDR3 spans 17 amino acids. Trimming removed 3 bases from V and 7 bases from J; junction bases left unmatched: 14. CDR1 is DFQATT, CDR2 SNEGSKA, per germline (reference sequence). The CDR3 region has the DNA TGCAGTGCTAGTGACCCTAGCGGGAGGCCCGAAGTGAATGAGCAGTTCTTC. Its protein is CSASDPSGRPEVNEQFF.

This clonotype appeared a few times. The chain links TRBV12-3 or TRBV12-4 to TRBJ2-2; D may be TRBD1 (6 bases). V lost 8 bases and J 9 bases, leaving 13 bases between the germline ends. The CDR3 loop spans 12 amino acids. Here the CDR3 DNA reads TGTGCCAGCGGCACAGGGTCTTGGGAGCTGTTTTTT. Amino acid sequence: CASGTGSWELFF.

V is TRBV5-1 and J is TRBJ1-2, with D unclear. Germline V gene data show CDR1 as SGHRS and CDR2 as YFSETQ. The V gene lost 4 bases and the J gene lost 0 bases, with 7 bases spanning the gap. The CDR3 totals 13 residues. The CDR3 loop is CASSPGPNYGYTF. CDR3 in DNA: TGCGCCAGCAGCCCGGGTCCTAACTATGGCTACACCTTC.

Only a few counts were recorded for this clonotype. V is TRBV28 and J is TRBJ1-3; D unclear. The CDR3 consists of 14 residues. The V gene's germline CDR1 is MDHEN and CDR2 SYDVKM. V was cut by 5 bases and J by 0 bases, with 8 bases left in between. CDR3 in amino acids: CASSQTTSGNTIYF. The DNA for the CDR3 is TGTGCCAGCAGTCAAACTACCTCTGGAAACACCATATATTTT.

This clonotype was observed at least ten times. This chain uses TRBV20-1 with TRBJ2-3; D gene unclear. In germline, CDR1 is DFQATT, CDR2 SNEGSKA (reference sequence). This CDR3 contains 12 residues. The germline V and J ends were trimmed by 3 bases and 1 base, with 5 bases remaining between them. The CDR3 DNA follows: TGCAGTGCTAGTGAAGGCACAGATACGCAGTATTTT. This translates into CSASEGTDTQYF.

The chain couples TRBV12-3 or TRBV12-4 to TRBJ1-5; maybe TRBD1 (5 bases). V was clipped by 3 bases and J by 4 bases, with 16 bases between them. This CDR3 has 16 residues. The CDR3: CASSFVTGTENQPQHF. The CDR3 nucleotides are TGTGCCAGCAGTTTCGTCACCGGGACGGAAAATCAGCCCCAGCATTTT.

The CDR3 coding sequence is TGTGCCACCAGCGAATGGACAGCACCCTATGGCTACACCTTC. Protein: CATSEWTAPYGYTF. The J gene is TRBJ1-2, the V gene TRBV15; D may be TRBD1 (6 bases). This CDR3 has 14 amino acids. In germline, CDR1 is LNHNV, CDR2 YYDKDF (reference sequence). V gave up 5 bases and J gave up 4 bases, with 14 bases separating them.

The chain links TRBV5-1 to TRBJ2-7, with TRBD2 matching over 8 bases. The CDR3 is 15 residues long. V trimming: 2 bases; J trimming: 6 bases; junction bases outside the gene matches: 10. The germline V gene has CDR1 SGHRS and CDR2 YFSETQ. CDR3 amino acids: CASSLVAGSTREQYF. The CDR3 DNA is TGCGCCAGCAGCTTAGTAGCGGGAAGCACCCGCGAGCAGTACTTC.

The V call is TRBV20-1, the J call TRBJ2-3, with D perhaps TRBD1 or TRBD2 (5 bases each). Per the germline V gene, CDR1 is DFQATT and CDR2 is SNEGSKA (reference sequence). The V end lost 6 bases, the J end lost 2 bases, and 18 bases lay between the germline ends. This CDR3 spans 15 amino acids. CDR3 in DNA: TGCAGTGCCAGGGTTGTCGGGGATTCCACAGATACGCAGTATTTT. Translated: CSARVVGDSTDTQYF.

This clonotype came up many times. This chain uses TRBV4-2 with TRBJ2-7; TRBD2 matches 7 bases. The CDR3 length is 16 residues. The ends lost 2 bases at V and 5 bases at J; junction bases unmatched: 12. Looked up from germline, CDR1 is LGHNA and CDR2 is YNFKEQ. DNA of the CDR3: TGTGCCAGCAGCCAATTAAGGGCGGGAGAAAGCGACGAGCAGTACTTC. The encoded protein is CASSQLRAGESDEQYF.